These 22 T cell receptor beta chains were all obtained from the same sample, sequenced in a study of blood T cell repertoires in COVID-19. Using immunoSEQ multiplex PCR, the repertoire was profiled, and TCRdb retains in-frame clones only, with some absent. The data contain tens of thousands of clones, roughly three quarters of them singletons. Sequenced material: peripheral blood. The receptors stem from a man in his 70s with COVID-19, enrolled during active disease.

The chain has TRBV6-2 or TRBV6-3 and TRBJ1-5; 9 bases match TRBD1. Germline CDR1 MNHEY, CDR2 SVGEGT. The V segment lost 5 bases and the J segment 3 bases; nucleotides outside the gene matches: 8. The CDR3 is 16 amino acids. The CDR3 nucleotides are TGTGCCAGCAGTGACTTCGACAGGGGGGTCAATCAGCCCCAGCATTTT. As protein: CASSDFDRGVNQPQHF.

The table lists this clone with a count of one. Compared with germline, one end of the junction differs, possibly owing to a read error. V gene TRBV3-1 (or the pseudogene TRBV3-2) combines with J gene TRBJ2-1; D gene unclear. The CDR3 is 14 residues long. The V gene's germline CDR1 is LGHDT and CDR2 YNNKEL (reference sequence). CDR3: CAGSQDRVEREQFF. Here the CDR3 DNA reads TGTGCCGGCAGCCAAGATCGGGTGGAGAGAGAGCAGTTCTTC.

The genes are TRBV28 and TRBJ2-7; D remains ambiguous. CDR3 size: 13 residues. V lost 10 bases and J 3 bases, leaving 16 bases between the germline ends. In germline, CDR1 is MDHEN, CDR2 SYDVKM. CDR3 DNA sequence: TGTGCCATCGAATCTGGGCTTAACTACGAGCAGTACTTC. Amino acids: CAIESGLNYEQYF.

J is TRBJ1-1 and V is TRBV18, with D perhaps matching TRBD1 (5 bases). The CDR3 loop spans 14 amino acids. With 3 bases removed from V and 1 base from J, the gap between germline ends came to 9 bases. CDR1 is KGHSH and CDR2 is LQKENI in the germline V gene. The CDR3 reads CASSPQGSNTEAFF. The DNA of the CDR3 is TGTGCCAGCTCACCGCAGGGATCGAACACTGAAGCTTTCTTT. Full variable domain (outside the CDR3, taken from reference TRBV18 and TRBJ1-1): NAGVMQNPRHLVRRRGQEARLRCSPMKGHSHVYWYRQLPEEGLKFMVYLQKENIIDESGMPKERFSAEFPKEGPSILRIQQVVRGDSAAYFCASSPQGSNTEAFFGQGTRLTVV.

The V gene is TRBV7-6, the J gene TRBJ1-1; 8 positions agree with TRBD1. The CDR3 has 11 residues. J gave up 11 bases and V 8 bases, and 7 bases lay outside the gene matches. Germline CDR1 is SGHVS and CDR2 is FNYEAQ. CDR3 region: CASSPTGAAFF. DNA of the CDR3: TGTGCCAGCTCCCCGACAGGGGCTGCTTTCTTT.

This clone was seen a single time. J is TRBJ1-1 and V is TRBV28, with 7 nucleotides matching TRBD1. The germline gives CDR1 MDHEN, CDR2 SYDVKM. V lost 2 bases to trimming and J lost 2 bases; unmatched junction nucleotides: 11. The CDR3 sequence is 17 residues long. The CDR3 reads CASSLLLRGPRNTEAFF. The CDR3 DNA follows: TGTGCCAGCAGTTTACTTCTTAGGGGGCCCCGTAACACTGAAGCTTTCTTT.

The J gene is TRBJ2-1, the V gene TRBV27; 10 bases agree with TRBD2. The CDR3 is 15 residues long. The ends lost 6 bases at V and 6 bases at J; junction bases unmatched: 8. The germline gives CDR1 MNHEY, CDR2 SMNVEV (reference sequence). As DNA, the CDR3 is TGTGCCAGCAGAACCCCTAGCGGGAGTTTCAATGAGCAGTTCTTC. Protein: CASRTPSGSFNEQFF.

CDR3 in amino acids: CASSPTGGLDSPLHF. The CDR3 DNA follows: TGTGCCAGCAGCCCGACAGGGGGCCTTGATTCACCCCTCCACTTT. The rearrangement uses TRBV7-2 and TRBJ1-6, with 10 bases matching TRBD1. CDR1 SGHTA and CDR2 FQGNSA come from the germline V gene. The trim removed 5 bases at V and 8 bases at J, leaving 6 bases unmatched. The CDR3 has 15 residues.

The J gene is TRBJ2-2, the V gene TRBV2, with unresolved D. CDR1 and CDR2 (germline): SNHLY, FYNNEI. The CDR3 loop spans 11 amino acids. The germline V and J ends were trimmed by 5 bases and 7 bases, with 5 bases remaining between them. The DNA for the CDR3 is TGTGCCAGCAGTTCGAGCGGGGAGCTGTTTTTT. As protein: CASSSSGELFF.

V usage is TRBV3-1 (or the pseudogene TRBV3-2) and J usage is TRBJ2-7; TRBD1 matches 11 bases. The V gene end was trimmed by 5 bases and the J gene end by 5 bases; junction bases not matched to a gene: 5. CDR3 length equals 14 residues. Per germline, CDR1 LGHDT and CDR2 YNNKEL (reference sequence). The CDR3 DNA reads as TGTGCCAGCAGCTCCCGGACAGGGGGCAACGAGCAGTACTTC. As protein: CASSSRTGGNEQYF.

The CDR3 bases are TGTGCCAGTAGCCTAATGGGCTCGGGGCAGCCCCAGCATTTT. Its translation is CASSLMGSGQPQHF. The rearrangement uses TRBV19 and TRBJ1-5; D uncertain. This CDR3 contains 14 residues. Germline V gives CDR1 LNHDA, CDR2 SQIVND (reference sequence). Trimming removed 6 bases from V and 7 bases from J, with 16 bases in between.

The J gene is TRBJ1-1, the V gene TRBV12-5; D is unresolved. V gave up 7 bases and J gave up 3 bases, with 21 bases separating them. This CDR3 region has 16 residues. In germline, CDR1 is LGHNT, CDR2 FRNRAP. For the CDR3, the DNA is TGTGCTAGTGCCCATCCGTCGGTACAGCAGGACACTGAAGCTTTCTTT. Amino acid sequence: CASAHPSVQQDTEAFF. Full variable domain (missing parts from reference TRBV12-5 and TRBJ1-1): DARVTQTPRHKVTEMGQEVTMRCQPILGHNTVFWYRQTMMQGLELLAYFRNRAPLDDSGMPKDRFSAEMPDATLATLKIQPSEPRDSAVYFCASAHPSVQQDTEAFFGQGTRLTVV.

The chain uses TRBV7-2 and TRBJ1-3; 7 positions match TRBD1. From germline, CDR1 is SGHTA and CDR2 FQGNSA. This CDR3 contains 17 residues. The ends lost 5 bases at V and 0 bases at J; junction bases unmatched: 10. The CDR3 loop reads CASSPRTGVISGNTIYF. The CDR3 DNA reads TGTGCCAGCAGCCCTCGGACAGGAGTGATCTCTGGAAACACCATATATTTT.

The V and J genes are TRBV3-1 (or the pseudogene TRBV3-2) and TRBJ1-4, with 11 bases matching TRBD1. Germline lookup yields CDR1 LGHDT and CDR2 YNNKEL (reference sequence). Trimming took 4 bases from V and 7 from J; bases not matched to a gene: 8. The CDR3 covers 16 residues. In DNA, the CDR3 is TGTGCCAGCAGCCGGGGGACAGGGGGAGGGAGTGAAAAACTGTTTTTT. Its protein is CASSRGTGGGSEKLFF.

CDR3 bases: TGTGCCAGCAGCTTACAAGGACAGTCTAGCACAGATACGCAGTATTTT. This codes for CASSLQGQSSTDTQYF. The chain links TRBV11-2 to TRBJ2-3; possibly TRBD1 for D (6 bases). The V end lost 2 bases, the J end lost 0 bases, and 12 bases lay between the germline ends. The CDR3 spans 16 residues. Per germline, CDR1 SGHAT and CDR2 FQNNGV. Full variable domain (missing parts from reference TRBV11-2 and TRBJ2-3): EAGVAQSPRYKIIEKRQSVAFWCNPISGHATLYWYQQILGQGPKLLIQFQNNGVVDDSQLPKDRFSAERLKGVDSTLKIQPAKLEDSAVYLCASSLQGQSSTDTQYFGPGTRLTVL.

This clone has just one count. The gene calls are TRBV14 and TRBJ2-1; D is undetermined. Trimming cost V 4 bases and J 4 bases, with 8 bases left between them. Looked up from germline, CDR1 is SGHDN and CDR2 is FVKESK. The CDR3 has 13 amino acids. Written as DNA, the CDR3 is TGTGCCAGCAGCCCTGACACGTACAATGAGCAGTTCTTC. Encoded protein: CASSPDTYNEQFF.

The genes are TRBV9 and TRBJ2-7, with 7 positions matching TRBD2. Germline lookup yields CDR1 SGDLS and CDR2 YYNGEE. With 3 bases clipped from V and 3 bases from J, the junction kept 15 bases outside the gene matches. The CDR3 is made up of 17 amino acids. The CDR3 reads CASSANPLSGKGYEQYF. The CDR3 nucleotides read TGTGCCAGCAGCGCGAATCCTCTCAGCGGGAAGGGCTACGAGCAGTACTTC.

This clone occurred a few times. The V call is TRBV7-2, the J call TRBJ2-1; D is perhaps TRBD2 (5 bases). Germline V gene lookup returns CDR1 SGHTA and CDR2 FQGNSA. This CDR3 contains 15 residues. V shed 5 bases and J shed 5 bases, with 16 bases lying between them. This CDR3 reads CASSLTREGHNEQFF. In DNA, the CDR3 is TGTGCCAGCAGCCTTACCCGAGAGGGCCACAATGAGCAGTTCTTC.

The chain carries TRBV27 and TRBJ2-7; the match to TRBD1 covers 8 bases. V trimming: 8 bases; J trimming: 7 bases; junction bases outside the gene matches: 16. The CDR3 has 15 residues. Looked up from germline, CDR1 is MNHEY and CDR2 is SMNVEV (reference sequence). The CDR3 loop is CASRGWGQALLEQYF. CDR3 bases: TGTGCCAGCCGCGGTTGGGGACAGGCCCTCTTGGAGCAGTACTTC.

The rearrangement links TRBV28 to TRBJ1-2, with 7 bases lining up with TRBD1. CDR3 length equals 13 residues. CDR1 and CDR2 (germline): MDHEN, SYDVKM. The J segment lost 11 bases and the V segment lost 1 base, leaving 7 bases of the junction unmatched. The CDR3 DNA follows: TGTGCCAGCAGTTTATATGGACAGGAGGTTTACACCTTC. Residues: CASSLYGQEVYTF.

The V and J genes are TRBV14 and TRBJ2-1, with 8 bases lining up with TRBD1. V trimming: 1 base; J trimming: 2 bases; junction bases outside the gene matches: 4. The CDR3 extends over 16 amino acids. Germline V gene data show CDR1 as SGHDN and CDR2 as FVKESK. CDR3 region: CASSQGQGITYNEQFF. DNA of the CDR3: TGTGCCAGCAGCCAAGGACAGGGGATCACCTACAATGAGCAGTTCTTC. Full variable domain (remainder filled in from reference TRBV14 and TRBJ2-1): EAGVTQFPSHSVIEKGQTVTLRCDPISGHDNLYWYRRVMGKEIKFLLHFVKESKQDESGMPNNRFLAERTGGTYSTLKVQPAELEDSGVYFCASSQGQGITYNEQFFGPGTRLTVL.

This chain links TRBV28 with TRBJ1-5; 7 nucleotides agree with TRBD1. The CDR3 covers 15 residues. The germline gives CDR1 MDHEN, CDR2 SYDVKM. The V gene end was trimmed by 4 bases and the J gene end by 0 bases; junction bases not matched to a gene: 3. The CDR3: CASSWDSYSNQPQHF. The DNA for the CDR3 is TGTGCCAGCAGTTGGGACAGCTATAGCAATCAGCCCCAGCATTTT.